The 27 T cell receptor beta chains in this list originate from one sample, sequenced in a study of blood T cell repertoires in COVID-19. The table came from immunoSEQ multiplex PCR; TCRdb's copy has only in-frame clones and leaves some out. The profile covers 400,000 to 500,000 clones, with 85% to 90% appearing a single time and approximately 1.8% taken by the ten largest. Sequences were obtained from PBMCs or T cells enriched from blood (not recorded which). Receptor source: a woman in her thirties or forties who had recovered from COVID-19.

The sample holds one count of this clone. This sequence joins TRBV10-3 and TRBJ2-7; 10 positions agree with TRBD2. Germline trimming cut 4 bases from V and 1 base from J; bases unmatched to any gene: 4. The CDR3 has 15 amino acids. Germline assignment: CDR1 ENHRY and CDR2 SYGVKD. This CDR3 reads CAISVASGSSYEQYF. In nucleotides, the CDR3 is TGTGCCATCAGTGTGGCTAGCGGGAGTTCCTACGAGCAGTACTTC.

This clone was counted a single time. As DNA, the CDR3 is TGCGCCAGCAGCTCTGGACTAGTGGGTCTCGACGAGCAGTACTTC. Translating it yields CASSSGLVGLDEQYF. The J gene is TRBJ2-7, the V gene TRBV5-1, with 7 bases aligning to TRBD2. CDR3 length: 15 amino acids. CDR1 is SGHRS and CDR2 is YFSETQ in the germline V gene. The junction had 11 bases not matched to a gene; V was cut back by 3 bases and J by 5 bases.

The chain combines TRBV5-6 with TRBJ2-7; TRBD1 might be the D (6 bases). Per germline, CDR1 SGHDT and CDR2 YYEEEE. This CDR3 spans 15 amino acids. Trimming pared 0 bases from V and 6 bases from J, leaving 16 bases between. The CDR3 region is CASSLGPGQSFEQYF. The CDR3 nucleotides are TGTGCCAGCAGCTTGGGACCGGGACAAAGCTTCGAGCAGTACTTC.

The V and J genes are TRBV5-1 and TRBJ2-5; perhaps TRBD1 as D (7 bases). Trimming took 4 bases from V and 2 from J, leaving 18 bases between them. The CDR3 is 16 amino acids. Looked up from germline, CDR1 is SGHRS and CDR2 is YFSETQ. The CDR3 region has the DNA TGCGCCAGCAGCACCGCGGGACAGTGGGAACAAGAGACCCAGTACTTC. Protein sequence: CASSTAGQWEQETQYF. The full variable domain, rest sourced from reference TRBV5-1 and TRBJ2-5, is KAGVTQTPRYLIKTRGQQVTLSCSPISGHRSVSWYQQTPGQGLQFLFEYFSETQRNKGNFPGRFSGRQFSNSRSEMNVSTLELGDSALYLCASSTAGQWEQETQYFGPGTRLLVL.

CDR3 sequence: CASSPRTGGGGANEKLFF. The CDR3 DNA sequence: TGTGCCAGCAGCCCACGGACAGGGGGCGGGGGAGCTAATGAAAAACTGTTTTTT. This chain joins TRBV7-6 and TRBJ1-4, with 11 bases that match TRBD1. CDR1 SGHVS and CDR2 FNYEAQ come from the germline V gene. The trim removed 5 bases at V and 3 bases at J, leaving 11 bases unmatched. The CDR3 totals 18 residues.

This chain joins TRBV4-1 and TRBJ2-5, with 9 bases that match TRBD2. The germline CDR1 and CDR2 sequences are MGHRA and YSYEKL. V dropped 0 bases and J dropped 4; count of bases not matched to a gene: 6. The CDR3 extends over 16 amino acids. The DNA for the CDR3 is TGCGCCAGCAGCCAAGATTGGCTAGCGGGACGAGAGACCCAGTACTTC. It codes for CASSQDWLAGRETQYF.

This chain links TRBV2 with TRBJ2-5; D is possibly TRBD2 (5 bases). Germline assignment: CDR1 SNHLY and CDR2 FYNNEI. V dropped 8 bases and J dropped 2 bases, with 6 bases sitting between them. The CDR3 runs 11 residues. The CDR3 DNA follows: TGTGCCAGCCAGCGGCAAGAGACCCAGTACTTC. It codes for CASQRQETQYF.

CDR3 DNA sequence: TGTGCCAGCTCACCATCCGGGACAGGGGGCAACGAGCAGTACTTC. Protein product: CASSPSGTGGNEQYF. The V gene is TRBV18, the J gene TRBJ2-7, with 12 bases matching TRBD1. In germline, CDR1 is KGHSH, CDR2 LQKENI. Unmatched junction bases numbered 4, after V lost 2 bases and J lost 5 bases. The CDR3 has 15 residues. Looking up the rest from reference TRBV18 and TRBJ2-7 gives the full variable domain: NAGVMQNPRHLVRRRGQEARLRCSPMKGHSHVYWYRQLPEEGLKFMVYLQKENIIDESGMPKERFSAEFPKEGPSILRIQQVVRGDSAAYFCASSPSGTGGNEQYFGPGTRLTVT.

CDR3 DNA: TGTGCCAGCAGCACGGACGGAGGGTACTCCTACGAGCAGTACTTC. It encodes CASSTDGGYSYEQYF. V is TRBV13 and J is TRBJ2-7; D might be TRBD2 (6 bases). V gave up 5 bases and J gave up 0 bases, with 14 bases separating them. The length of the CDR3 is 15 residues. Per the germline V gene, CDR1 is PRHDT and CDR2 is FYEKMQ (reference sequence).

The CDR3 here is CASTLSGSLSNEQFF. The CDR3, as DNA: TGTGCCAGCACCCTCAGCGGGAGTTTGTCCAATGAGCAGTTCTTC. This chain joins TRBV9 and TRBJ2-1; 8 bases fit TRBD2. The CDR3 is 15 amino acids. Germline-derived CDR1 and CDR2 are SGDLS and YYNGEE. V was clipped by 6 bases and J by 6 bases; unmatched bases: 11.

The chain is built from TRBV7-2 and TRBJ1-1; D is possibly TRBD1 (6 bases). Trimming cost V 3 bases and J 2 bases, with 16 bases left between them. The CDR3 has 16 amino acids. The germline gives CDR1 SGHTA, CDR2 FQGNSA. CDR3 in DNA: TGTGCCAGCAGCTTTACAGGGCCCCCACTTAACACTGAAGCTTTCTTT. It is translated as CASSFTGPPLNTEAFF. The full variable domain, rest sourced from reference TRBV7-2 and TRBJ1-1, is GAGVSQSPSNKVTEKGKDVELRCDPISGHTALYWYRQSLGQGLEFLIYFQGNSAPDKSGLPSDRFSAERTGGSVSTLTIQRTQQEDSAVYLCASSFTGPPLNTEAFFGQGTRLTVV.

The genes are TRBV4-3 and TRBJ1-2; D gene unclear. The CDR3 has 13 amino acids. Germline V gene data show CDR1 as LGHNA and CDR2 as YSLEER. The V and J ends lost 0 bases and 5 bases respectively, with 7 bases between them. CDR3 in DNA: TGCGCCAGCAGCCAAGATTACGGGTATGGCTACACCTTC. This codes for CASSQDYGYGYTF.

The chain combines TRBV18 with TRBJ1-3; 8 bases fit TRBD1. J lost 3 bases, V lost 0 bases, and 4 bases had no gene match. Germline CDR1 and CDR2: KGHSH and LQKENI. CDR3 size: 16 residues. CDR3 sequence reads: CASSPPDRDYGNTIYF. The CDR3 DNA follows: TGTGCCAGCTCACCACCGGACAGGGACTATGGAAACACCATATATTTT. Filled out from reference TRBV18 and TRBJ1-3, the complete variable domain reads NAGVMQNPRHLVRRRGQEARLRCSPMKGHSHVYWYRQLPEEGLKFMVYLQKENIIDESGMPKERFSAEFPKEGPSILRIQQVVRGDSAAYFCASSPPDRDYGNTIYFGEGSWLTVV.

This clone was counted between two and nine times. The chain uses TRBV9 and TRBJ1-1; no clear D. CDR3 size: 13 residues. CDR1 is SGDLS and CDR2 is YYNGEE in the germline V gene. The V end was cut by 5 bases, the J end by 1 base, with 9 bases between. The CDR3 bases are TGTGCCAGCAGGCGACTGGAGAACACTGAAGCTTTCTTT. This codes for CASRRLENTEAFF.

This chain uses TRBV10-3 with TRBJ1-3; D unclear. CDR1 ENHRY and CDR2 SYGVKD come from the germline V gene. The V and J ends lost 3 bases and 0 bases respectively, with 9 bases between them. CDR3 size: 15 residues. The CDR3 loop reads CAISEPGDSGNTIYF. In nucleotides, the CDR3 is TGTGCCATCAGTGAACCCGGGGACTCTGGAAACACCATATATTTT.

This clone was observed a few times. The chain's CDR3 is CASRKDRAVTGELFF. The CDR3 coding sequence is TGTGCCAGCAGGAAGGACAGGGCCGTCACCGGGGAGCTGTTTTTT. V gene TRBV2 combines with J gene TRBJ2-2; 8 nucleotides line up with TRBD1. Germline CDR1 is SNHLY and CDR2 is FYNNEI. V shed 6 bases and J 4 bases; nucleotides not matched to a gene: 7. The length of the CDR3 is 15 residues.

The chain has TRBV7-9 and TRBJ1-6; a possible D gene is TRBD1 (5 bases). Germline CDR1 reads SEHNR; CDR2 reads FQNEAQ (reference sequence). Trimming removed 5 bases at V and 4 bases at J, with 9 bases between. This CDR3 comprises 14 residues. CDR3 nucleotide sequence: TGTGCCAGCAGCCGACAGACGTATAATTCACCCCTCCACTTT. This sequence encodes CASSRQTYNSPLHF.

In the case of this clone: Other DNA sequences in this sample translate to the same CDR3. The rearrangement joins TRBV19 to TRBJ2-7; the match to TRBD1 covers 7 bases. Per the germline V gene, CDR1 is LNHDA and CDR2 is SQIVND (reference sequence). The ends lost 4 bases at V and 2 bases at J; junction bases unmatched: 2. This CDR3 has 13 residues. Here the CDR3 reads CASSRDRAYEQYF. The CDR3 DNA follows: TGTGCCAGTAGTAGGGACAGAGCCTACGAGCAGTACTTC. Combining the CDR3 with reference TRBV19 and TRBJ2-7 gives the whole variable domain DGGITQSPKYLFRKEGQNVTLSCEQNLNHDAMYWYRQDPGQGLRLIYYSQIVNDFQKGDIAEGYSVSREKKESFPLTVTSAQKNPTAFYLCASSRDRAYEQYFGPGTRLTVT.

V and J are TRBV5-5 and TRBJ1-4; a weak D match, TRBD1 (6 bases). The CDR3 totals 16 residues. Trimming stripped 0 bases from V and 5 bases from J, with 14 bases between. Germline CDR1 and CDR2: SGHKS and YYEKEE (reference sequence). CDR3 amino acids: CASSLGSQGLNEKLFF. CDR3 nucleotides: TGTGCCAGCAGCTTGGGGTCCCAGGGGCTAAATGAAAAACTGTTTTTT.

CDR3 loop: CASSIGTASTDTQYF. The CDR3 DNA sequence: TGTGCCAGTAGTATCGGCACAGCTAGCACAGATACGCAGTATTTT. V usage is TRBV19 and J usage is TRBJ2-3; the D is unclear. CDR1 is LNHDA, CDR2 SQIVND, per germline (reference sequence). The CDR3 runs to 15 residues. The V and J ends lost 3 bases and 0 bases respectively, with 10 bases between them.

The V and J genes are TRBV11-3 and TRBJ1-4; D may be TRBD1 (5 bases). Trimming pared 1 base from V and 5 bases from J, leaving 5 bases between. Germline V gene lookup returns CDR1 SGHNT and CDR2 YENEEA. There are 13 residues in the CDR3. The CDR3 nucleotides read TGTGCCAGCAGCTTAGGACAGAATGAAAAACTGTTTTTT. As protein: CASSLGQNEKLFF. The variable domain in full, with the rest retrieved from reference TRBV11-3 and TRBJ1-4, is EAGVVQSPRYKIIEKKQPVAFWCNPISGHNTLYWYLQNLGQGPELLIRYENEEAVDDSQLPKDRFSAERLKGVDSTLKIQPAELGDSAVYLCASSLGQNEKLFFGSGTQLSVL.

J is TRBJ2-7 and V is TRBV11-2, with D perhaps TRBD1 (6 bases). The CDR3 has 12 amino acids. Germline CDR1 is SGHAT and CDR2 is FQNNGV. V was pared by 0 bases and J by 9 bases, with 9 bases between. The CDR3 is CASSLDAGVQYF. Written as DNA, the CDR3 is TGTGCCAGCAGCTTAGATGCAGGGGTGCAGTACTTC.

The V gene is TRBV27, the J gene TRBJ2-5, with 7 bases identical to TRBD1. The V gene end was trimmed by 5 bases and the J gene end by 5 bases; junction bases not matched to a gene: 8. Per the germline V gene, CDR1 is MNHEY and CDR2 is SMNVEV (reference sequence). The CDR3 is 14 residues long. CDR3 sequence (DNA): TGTGCCAGCAGTCTACAGGGGCCGAGGGAGACCCAGTACTTC. Residues: CASSLQGPRETQYF.

The chain couples TRBV9 to TRBJ2-5, with 8 bases that match TRBD2. Germline V lookup: CDR1 SGDLS, CDR2 YYNGEE. The trim removed 2 bases at V and 1 base at J, leaving 4 bases unmatched. CDR3 size: 15 residues. Written as DNA, the CDR3 is TGTGCCAGCAGCGTCGGCGGGAGGTTCCAAGAGACCCAGTACTTC. Amino acid sequence: CASSVGGRFQETQYF. The full variable domain, rest sourced from reference TRBV9 and TRBJ2-5, is DSGVTQTPKHLITATGQRVTLRCSPRSGDLSVYWYQQSLDQGLQFLIQYYNGEERAKGNILERFSAQQFPDLHSELNLSSLELGDSALYFCASSVGGRFQETQYFGPGTRLLVL.

Note on this clone: Within the sample, other DNA sequences also encode this same CDR3. The J gene is TRBJ1-2, the V gene TRBV7-2; 7 bases fit TRBD1. After removal of 3 bases from V and 8 bases from J, the junction contained 6 bases not matched to a gene. CDR3 size: 13 residues. CDR1 and CDR2 from the germline V gene are SGHTA and FQGNSA. This chain's CDR3 is CASSLEGARGYTF. The CDR3 DNA reads as TGTGCCAGCAGCTTGGAGGGGGCTCGCGGCTACACCTTC.

Only one count was recorded for this clone. The V call is TRBV2, the J call TRBJ1-6; the D is unclear. CDR3 length: 13 residues. Trimming stripped 2 bases from V and 7 bases from J, with 6 bases between. Germline assignment: CDR1 SNHLY and CDR2 FYNNEI. CDR3 amino acids: CASSEPLNSPLHF. DNA for the CDR3: TGTGCCAGCAGTGAACCCCTGAATTCACCCCTCCACTTT.

The chain carries TRBV4-1 and TRBJ2-2, with a weak D call TRBD2 (5 bases). The V gene's germline CDR1 is MGHRA and CDR2 YSYEKL. The CDR3 length is 16 residues. V dropped 4 bases and J dropped 6 bases, with 18 bases sitting between them. The CDR3 bases are TGCGCCAGCAGCCGAGGGCCCGGGGTGGGTGCCGGGGAGCTGTTTTTT. Translation: CASSRGPGVGAGELFF.